This T cell receptor beta chain was captured in a study of blood T cell repertoires in COVID-19. Study as a whole: Acute and convalescent COVID-19 specimens originated in the United States, Italy and Spain.

In the authors' workflow: Cell counts per sample came from amplifying reference gene primers. Data came from immunoSEQ multiplex PCR; TCRdb stores just in-frame clones and leaves some out. Clone size and V and J calls were adopted from that table, with D and trimming inferred from the DNA. This sample has 330,000 or so clones, with 88% found just once. The CDR3 contains 13 residues. The V and J ends lost 6 bases and 11 bases respectively, with 16 bases between them. Within 2 weeks of study entry, exposed participants had contacted a PCR-confirmed or clinician-diagnosed COVID-19 case. The receptor was isolated from a woman between 25 and 40 years old who had been exposed to COVID-19. V gene TRBV12-3 or TRBV12-4 combines with J gene TRBJ1-4; D uncertain. Sequenced sample: PBMCs or T cells enriched from blood (not recorded which). CDR3 loop: CASSPAESGKLFF. CDR3 nucleotides: TGTGCCAGCAGCCCAGCAGAGTCGGGGAAACTGTTTTTT.